The rows below give T cell receptor beta chains drawn from one sample of a study of blood T cell repertoires in COVID-19. Using immunoSEQ multiplex PCR, the repertoire was profiled, and TCRdb retains in-frame clones only, with some absent. Altogether approximately 150,000 clones are present, 70% to 85% being singletons, with the ten largest covering about 6.8%. The specimen sequenced was peripheral blood. The receptors originated from a woman aged 45 to 65 in a cohort sampled during active or convalescent COVID-19. Each CDR3 is given with its conserved first and last residue. Each record gives: V gene, clone size, J gene, D gene, CDR3 protein, CDR3 DNA. The D gene is left open where the match is weak. Clone size is not always given. Where it is, it says once, few, many or a class for expanded clones.

TRBV19	-	TRBJ1-5	-	CASRRFGSNQPQHF	TGTGCCAGTCGGAGATTTGGAAGCAATCAGCCCCAGCATTTT
TRBV29-1	-	TRBJ2-2	TRBD1	CSARGQGAGELFF	TGCAGCGCCAGGGGACAGGGGGCCGGGGAGCTGTTTTTT
TRBV7-8	-	TRBJ1-5	-	CASSLGRGPSNQPQHF	TGTGCCAGCAGCTTGGGCAGGGGACCTAGCAATCAGCCCCAGCATTTT
TRBV7-9	-	TRBJ2-1	TRBD2	CASSSPTTSGYNEQFF	TGTGCCAGCAGCTCCCCCACTACTAGCGGCTACAATGAGCAGTTCTTC
TRBV29-1	-	TRBJ2-1	TRBD1	CSVERTGSGSEQFF	TGCAGCGTTGAAAGGACAGGCTCAGGGAGTGAGCAGTTCTTC
TRBV19	-	TRBJ2-5	-	CASSIAPYQETQYF	TGTGCCAGTAGTATAGCCCCGTACCAAGAGACCCAGTACTTC
TRBV12-3/TRBV12-4	-	TRBJ2-2	-	CASSSTSSGELFF	TGTGCCAGCAGTTCCACTAGTTCCGGGGAGCTGTTTTTT
TRBV12-3/TRBV12-4	-	TRBJ1-1	-	CASSTREAFF	TGTGCCAGCAGTACACGTGAAGCTTTCTTT
TRBV6-5	-	TRBJ1-2	-	CASSYSATDYYGYTF	TGTGCCAGCAGTTACTCGGCGACAGACTACTATGGCTACACCTTC
TRBV6-5	few	TRBJ1-5	-	CASSKQGRQPQHF	TGTGCCAGCAGTAAACAGGGCCGACAGCCCCAGCATTTT
TRBV7-2	-	TRBJ1-5	-	CASSSGTLSNQPQHF	TGTGCCAGCAGCTCCGGGACACTTTCCAATCAGCCCCAGCATTTT
TRBV7-2	-	TRBJ1-3	TRBD1	CASSTDRVRNTIYF	TGTGCCAGCAGCACGGACAGGGTCCGCAACACCATATATTTT
TRBV6-1	few	TRBJ1-2	-	CASSEIGYGYTF	TGTGCCAGCAGTGAAATCGGCTATGGCTACACCTTC
TRBV30	-	TRBJ1-5	TRBD1	CAWSRQGGQPQHF	TGTGCCTGGAGTCGACAGGGAGGCCAGCCCCAGCATTTT
TRBV5-4	-	TRBJ2-7	TRBD1	CASSSGQRSSYEQYF	TGTGCCAGCAGCTCGGGACAGCGGAGCTCCTACGAGCAGTACTTC
TRBV19	once	TRBJ2-3	-	CASSIGIHPRSDTQYF	TGTGCCAGTAGTATAGGCATCCATCCGAGGTCCGATACGCAGTATTTT
TRBV12-3/TRBV12-4	-	TRBJ1-5	-	CASSLTSNQPQHF	TGTGCCAGCAGTTTAACAAGCAATCAGCCCCAGCATTTT
TRBV6-5	-	TRBJ2-1	-	CASSWGTGFNEQFF	TGTGCCAGCAGCTGGGGAACAGGGTTCAATGAGCAGTTCTTC
TRBV6-6	-	TRBJ2-5	-	CASSSRGGQETQYF	TGTGCCAGCAGTTCCAGGGGCGGCCAAGAGACCCAGTACTTC
TRBV6-6	-	TRBJ1-2	-	CASSYSSGGRYGYTF	TGTGCCAGCAGTTACTCGAGCGGGGGAAGGTATGGCTACACCTTC
TRBV19	medium-sized	TRBJ2-1	-	CASKRGAGDEQFF	TGTGCCTCAAAACGGGGGGCCGGGGATGAGCAGTTCTTC
TRBV9	-	TRBJ2-2	TRBD1	CASSARGDRDTGELFF	TGTGCCAGCAGCGCGAGGGGGGACAGGGATACCGGGGAGCTGTTTTTT
TRBV30	-	TRBJ2-3	TRBD2	CAWSSGGSSPADTQYF	TGTGCCTGGAGTAGCGGGGGATCCTCTCCTGCAGATACGCAGTATTTT
TRBV19	many	TRBJ1-1	-	CASSISGGNTEAFF	TGTGCCAGTAGTATATCCGGAGGGAACACTGAAGCTTTCTTT
TRBV2	-	TRBJ1-4	TRBD1	CASRDRDRNEKLFF	TGTGCCAGCAGAGACCGGGACAGGAATGAAAAACTGTTTTTT
TRBV18	-	TRBJ1-1	-	CASSPPNAAGLNTEAFF	TGTGCCAGCTCACCACCAAATGCCGCGGGTTTGAACACTGAAGCTTTCTTT
TRBV6-5	-	TRBJ2-7	TRBD1	CATRTGQGNYEQYF	TGTGCCACGCGAACGGGACAGGGGAACTACGAGCAGTACTTC
TRBV29-1	once	TRBJ2-7	TRBD1	CSVEEINGDRIYF	TGCAGCGTTGAAGAGATTAATGGGGACAGAATCTACTTC
TRBV21-1	-	TRBJ2-5	-	CASSKERRDRGCRETQYF	TGTGCCAGCAGCAAAGAACGAAGGGACAGGGGATGTAGAGAGACCCAGTACTTC
TRBV2	-	TRBJ1-5	-	CASTGQLSNQPQHF	TGTGCCAGCACCGGACAGCTTAGCAATCAGCCCCAGCATTTT
TRBV4-1	few	TRBJ1-6	-	CASSQDRVMGSPLHF	TGCGCCAGCAGCCAAGATCGGGTAATGGGTTCACCCCTCCACTTT
TRBV19	-	TRBJ2-7	TRBD1	CASSPASGTGGPYEQYF	TGTGCCAGTAGCCCCGCTTCCGGGACAGGGGGCCCCTACGAGCAGTACTTC
TRBV14	-	TRBJ2-4	-	CASSHYRENIQYF	TGTGCCAGCAGCCATTATAGGGAGAACATTCAGTACTTC
TRBV7-9	-	TRBJ1-1	-	CASSFGLNTEAFF	TGTGCCAGCAGCTTTGGGCTGAACACTGAAGCTTTCTTT
TRBV19	-	TRBJ1-6	-	CASSGQGSYNSPLHF	TGTGCCAGTAGTGGGCAGGGCTCCTATAATTCACCCCTCCACTTT
TRBV7-8	-	TRBJ2-5	TRBD1	CASSRGDRDATQYF	TGTGCCAGCAGCCGAGGCGACAGGGATGCGACCCAGTACTTC
TRBV29-1	-	TRBJ2-7	-	CSVIGQPSIVQYF	TGCAGCGTTATAGGACAGCCCTCTATCGTGCAGTACTTC
TRBV30	few	TRBJ1-2	-	CAWRPSGADSYGYTF	TGTGCCTGGAGACCATCAGGGGCGGACAGCTATGGCTACACCTTC
TRBV6-1	-	TRBJ2-1	-	CASSETRGGNEQFF	TGTGCCAGCAGTGAAACAAGGGGAGGCAATGAGCAGTTCTTC
TRBV5-1	-	TRBJ2-7	-	CASSRVGSADEQYF	TGCGCCAGCAGCCGTGTGGGGAGCGCGGACGAGCAGTACTTC
TRBV11-2	-	TRBJ2-3	-	CASKWGVNTDTQYF	TGTGCCAGCAAATGGGGGGTGAACACAGATACGCAGTATTTT
TRBV5-1	-	TRBJ2-1	TRBD2	CASSFSGGSTEQFF	TGCGCCAGCAGCTTTAGCGGGGGGTCCACCGAGCAGTTCTTC
TRBV12-5	-	TRBJ2-1	-	CASGWGPGLGLPEQFF	TGTGCTAGTGGTTGGGGCCCGGGACTGGGGCTCCCTGAGCAGTTCTTC
TRBV6-4	-	TRBJ2-1	TRBD2	CASSDSPSGGGYNEQFF	TGTGCCAGCAGTGACTCCCCCAGCGGGGGGGGTTACAATGAGCAGTTCTTC
TRBV6-6	-	TRBJ2-7	TRBD2	CASSYRVTSGGTQQYF	TGTGCCAGCAGTTATCGAGTCACTAGCGGGGGGACCCAGCAGTACTTC
TRBV14	once	TRBJ1-1	TRBD1	CASSPASFYRGTF	TGTGCCAGCAGCCCGGCTAGCTTTTACAGGGGAACCTTT
TRBV19	-	TRBJ1-2	-	CATGQDNYGYTF	TGTGCCACGGGACAAGACAACTATGGCTACACCTTC
TRBV6-2/TRBV6-3	-	TRBJ2-7	-	CASSNRDRSYEQYF	TGTGCCAGCAGTAACAGGGACCGTTCCTACGAGCAGTACTTC
TRBV6-5	-	TRBJ1-2	-	CASSYAFAAAYGYTF	TGTGCCAGCAGTTACGCCTTTGCGGCAGCTTATGGCTACACCTTC
TRBV27	-	TRBJ2-7	-	CASSLSMAGSGYEQYF	TGTGCCAGCAGTTTATCGATGGCAGGATCCGGCTACGAGCAGTACTTC
TRBV19	-	TRBJ1-5	-	CASSIVRGRGGQPQHF	TGTGCCAGTAGTATTGTCAGGGGAAGAGGTGGTCAGCCCCAGCATTTT